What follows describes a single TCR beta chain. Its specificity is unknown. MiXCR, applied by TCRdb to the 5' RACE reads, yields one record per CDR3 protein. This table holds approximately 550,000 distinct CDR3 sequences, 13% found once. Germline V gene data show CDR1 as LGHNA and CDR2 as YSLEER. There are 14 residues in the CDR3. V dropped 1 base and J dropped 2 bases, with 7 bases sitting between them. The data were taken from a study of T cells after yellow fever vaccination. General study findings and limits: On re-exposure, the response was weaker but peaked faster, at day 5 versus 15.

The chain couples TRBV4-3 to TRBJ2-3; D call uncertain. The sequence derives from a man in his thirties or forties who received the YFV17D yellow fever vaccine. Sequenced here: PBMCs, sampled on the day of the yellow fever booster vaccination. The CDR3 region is CASSQVFDTDTQYF. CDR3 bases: TGCGCCAGCAGCCAAGTTTTCGACACAGATACGCAGTATTTT.